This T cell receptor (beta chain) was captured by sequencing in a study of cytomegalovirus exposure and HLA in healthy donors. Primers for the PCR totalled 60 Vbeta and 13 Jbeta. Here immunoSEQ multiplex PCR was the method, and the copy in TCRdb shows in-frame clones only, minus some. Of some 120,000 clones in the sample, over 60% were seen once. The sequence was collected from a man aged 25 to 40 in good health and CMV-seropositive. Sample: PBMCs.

CDR3 DNA sequence: TGTGCCAGCAGTGACGGGAGCTCCTACAATGAGCAGTTCTTC. Translated, it gives CASSDGSSYNEQFF. This rearrangement joins TRBV6-1 to TRBJ2-1; a possible D gene is TRBD2 (6 bases). The V and J ends lost 3 bases and 0 bases respectively, with 6 bases between them. The CDR3 is made up of 14 amino acids. Germline loops: CDR1 MNHNS, CDR2 SASEGT.